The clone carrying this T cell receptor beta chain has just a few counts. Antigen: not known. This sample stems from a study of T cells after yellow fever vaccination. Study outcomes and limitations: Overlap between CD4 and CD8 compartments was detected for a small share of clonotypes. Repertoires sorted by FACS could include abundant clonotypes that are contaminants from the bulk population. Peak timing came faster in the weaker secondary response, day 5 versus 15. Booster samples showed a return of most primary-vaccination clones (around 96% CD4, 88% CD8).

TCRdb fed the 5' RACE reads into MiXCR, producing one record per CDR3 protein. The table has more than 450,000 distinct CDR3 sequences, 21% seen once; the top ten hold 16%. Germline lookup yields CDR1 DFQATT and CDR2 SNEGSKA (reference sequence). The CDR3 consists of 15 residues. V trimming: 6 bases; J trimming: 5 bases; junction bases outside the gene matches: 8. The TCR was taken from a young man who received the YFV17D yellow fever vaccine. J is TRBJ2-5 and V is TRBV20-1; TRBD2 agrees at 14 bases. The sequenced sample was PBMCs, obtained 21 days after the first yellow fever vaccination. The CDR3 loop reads CSADETSGGAETQYF. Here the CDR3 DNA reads TGCAGTGCAGACGAGACTAGCGGGGGGGCGGAGACCCAGTACTTC.